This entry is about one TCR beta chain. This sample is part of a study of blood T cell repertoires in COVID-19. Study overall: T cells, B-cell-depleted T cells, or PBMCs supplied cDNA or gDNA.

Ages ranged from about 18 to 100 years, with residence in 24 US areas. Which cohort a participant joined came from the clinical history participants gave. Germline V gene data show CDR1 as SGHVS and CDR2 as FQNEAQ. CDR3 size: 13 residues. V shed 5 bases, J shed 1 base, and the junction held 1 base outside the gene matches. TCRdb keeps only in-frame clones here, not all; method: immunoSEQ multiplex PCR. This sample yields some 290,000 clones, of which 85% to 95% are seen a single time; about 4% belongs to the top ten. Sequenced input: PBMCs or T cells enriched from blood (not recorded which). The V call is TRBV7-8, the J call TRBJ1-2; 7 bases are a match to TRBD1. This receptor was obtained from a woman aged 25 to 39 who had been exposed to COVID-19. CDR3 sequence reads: CASSRQGNYGYTF. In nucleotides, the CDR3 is TGTGCCAGCAGCCGACAGGGTAACTATGGCTACACCTTC.